This TCR beta chain was recorded in a study of T-cell memory formation after mild COVID-19. Regarding the study as a whole: The finding that pre-infection memory included some responding clones suggested that cross-reactive memory joined. Shrinking CD4+ clones were chiefly CM and EM; CD8+ ones were chiefly EMRA.

To note about this clonotype: No antigen is known for it.

CDR3 length equals 17 residues. Germline lookup yields CDR1 SGHVS and CDR2 FQNEAQ. Trimming shortened V by 4 bases and J by 4 bases, and 20 bases separated the two germline ends. From 5'RACE with constant-segment primers came TCR alpha and TCR beta cDNA libraries that carried sample barcodes and UMIs. TCRdb redid the calling of the 5' RACE reads with MiXCR, one entry per CDR3 protein. The sample holds about 110,000 distinct CDR3 sequences; roughly 19% are singletons and the top ten take approximately 5.1%. J is TRBJ1-5 and V is TRBV7-8; D is undetermined. The sequenced sample consisted of PBMCs or a T cell subset sorted from them (not recorded which). This clonotype originated in a man between 18 and 35 years old who had mild COVID-19 (a few samples of this study predate the infection). Cell type and time point are not known. The CDR3 DNA reads TGTGCCAGCAGCTCGAGGCCCCGACATGCTCCGAATCAGCCCCAGCATTTT. Translated: CASSSRPRHAPNQPQHF.